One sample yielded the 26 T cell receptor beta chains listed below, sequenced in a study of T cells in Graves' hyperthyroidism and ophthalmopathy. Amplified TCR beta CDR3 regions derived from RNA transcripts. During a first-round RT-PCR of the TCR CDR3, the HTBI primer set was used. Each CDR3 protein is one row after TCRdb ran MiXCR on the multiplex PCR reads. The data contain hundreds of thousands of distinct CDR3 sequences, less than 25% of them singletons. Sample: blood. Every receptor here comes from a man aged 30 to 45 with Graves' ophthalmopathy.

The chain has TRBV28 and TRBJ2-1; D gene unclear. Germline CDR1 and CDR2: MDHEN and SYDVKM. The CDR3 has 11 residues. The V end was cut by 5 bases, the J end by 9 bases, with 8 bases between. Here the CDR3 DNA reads TGTGCCAGCAGTCTTACTCTTGAGCAGTTCTTC. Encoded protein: CASSLTLEQFF.

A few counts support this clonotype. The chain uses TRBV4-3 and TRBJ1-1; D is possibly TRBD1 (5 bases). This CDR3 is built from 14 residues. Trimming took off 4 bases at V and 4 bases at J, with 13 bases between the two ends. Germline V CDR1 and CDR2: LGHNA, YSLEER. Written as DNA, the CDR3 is TGCGCCAGCAGCCGTGGGGAGAGGGGCACTGAAGCTTTCTTT. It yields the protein CASSRGERGTEAFF.

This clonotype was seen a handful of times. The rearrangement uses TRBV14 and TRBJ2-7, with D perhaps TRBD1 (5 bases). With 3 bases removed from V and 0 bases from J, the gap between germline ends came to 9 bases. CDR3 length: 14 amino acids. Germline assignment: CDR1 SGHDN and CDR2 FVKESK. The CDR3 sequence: CASSHTGHSYEQYF. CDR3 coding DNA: TGTGCCAGCAGCCATACAGGACACTCCTACGAGCAGTACTTC.

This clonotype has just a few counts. The chain's CDR3 is CASRRGLAQETQYF. CDR3 nucleotide sequence: TGTGCCAGCAGACGGGGACTAGCGCAAGAGACCCAGTACTTC. The genes are TRBV28 and TRBJ2-5, with 10 bases identical to TRBD2. Trimming removed 6 bases from V and 2 bases from J; junction bases left unmatched: 3. Germline loops: CDR1 MDHEN, CDR2 SYDVKM. This CDR3 has 14 amino acids.

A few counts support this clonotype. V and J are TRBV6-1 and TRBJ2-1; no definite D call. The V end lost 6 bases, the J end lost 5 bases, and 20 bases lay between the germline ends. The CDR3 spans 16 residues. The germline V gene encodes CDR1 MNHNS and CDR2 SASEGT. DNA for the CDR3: TGTGCCAGCAGCCCTGCGAGTGACCTAGTGCACAATGAGCAGTTCTTC. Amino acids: CASSPASDLVHNEQFF.

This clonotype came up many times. The CDR3 is CASSLGSGLHYNEQFF. CDR3 in DNA: TGTGCCAGCAGCTTAGGCTCGGGACTCCATTACAATGAGCAGTTCTTC. This rearrangement joins TRBV7-9 to TRBJ2-1; TRBD2 might be the D (6 bases). The length of the CDR3 is 16 residues. CDR1 is SEHNR, CDR2 FQNEAQ, per germline (reference sequence). V lost 1 base to trimming and J lost 4 bases, with 14 bases between them.

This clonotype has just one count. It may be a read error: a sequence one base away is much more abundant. The CDR3 here is CTSSGQGLVGYTF. The DNA for the CDR3 is TGTACCAGCAGTGGACAGGGATTGGTTGGCTACACCTTC. V and J are TRBV2 and TRBJ1-2; TRBD1 matches 8 bases. There are 13 residues in the CDR3. Germline assignment: CDR1 SNHLY and CDR2 FYNNEI. The whole variable domain, filled in from reference TRBV2 and TRBJ1-2, reads EPEVTQTPSHQVTQMGQEVILRCVPISNHLYFYWYRQILGQKVEFLVSFYNNEISEKSEIFDDQFSVERPDGSNFTLKIRSTKLEDSAMYFCTSSGQGLVGYTFGSGTRLTVV.

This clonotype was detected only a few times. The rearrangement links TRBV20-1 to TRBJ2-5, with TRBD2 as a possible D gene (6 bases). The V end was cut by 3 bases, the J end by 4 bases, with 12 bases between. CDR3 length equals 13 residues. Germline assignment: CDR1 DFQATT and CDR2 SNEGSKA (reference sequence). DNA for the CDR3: TGCAGTGCTAGGGAGGGCTGGGGAGAGACCCAGTACTTC. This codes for CSAREGWGETQYF.

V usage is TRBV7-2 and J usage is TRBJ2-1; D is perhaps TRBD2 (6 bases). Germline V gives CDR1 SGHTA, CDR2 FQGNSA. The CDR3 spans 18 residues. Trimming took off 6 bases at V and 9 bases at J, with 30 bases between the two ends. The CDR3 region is CASSLLVRRVRVSPEQFF. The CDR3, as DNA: TGTGCCAGCAGTTTGTTGGTTCGGAGGGTTCGAGTTTCCCCTGAGCAGTTCTTC.

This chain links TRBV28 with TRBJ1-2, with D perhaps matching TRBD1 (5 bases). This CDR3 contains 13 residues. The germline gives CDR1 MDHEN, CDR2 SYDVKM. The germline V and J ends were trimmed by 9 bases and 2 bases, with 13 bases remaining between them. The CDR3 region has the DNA TGTGCCAGGGCGAAGGGGACGAACTATGGCTACACCTTC. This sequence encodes CARAKGTNYGYTF.

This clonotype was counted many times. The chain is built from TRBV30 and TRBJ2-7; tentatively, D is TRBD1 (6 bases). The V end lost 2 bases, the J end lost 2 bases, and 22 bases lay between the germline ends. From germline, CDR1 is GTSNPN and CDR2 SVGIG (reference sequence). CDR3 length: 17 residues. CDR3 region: CAWSSTRGRGFAYEQYF. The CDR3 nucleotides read TGTGCCTGGAGTTCCACACGGGGCAGGGGCTTTGCCTACGAGCAGTACTTC.

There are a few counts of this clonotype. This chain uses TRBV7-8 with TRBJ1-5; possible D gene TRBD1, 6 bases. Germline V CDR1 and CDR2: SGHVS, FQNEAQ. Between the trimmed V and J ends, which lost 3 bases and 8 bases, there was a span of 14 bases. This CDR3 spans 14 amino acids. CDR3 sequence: CASSFKGQFKPQHF. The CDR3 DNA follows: TGTGCCAGCAGCTTTAAAGGACAGTTCAAGCCCCAGCATTTT.

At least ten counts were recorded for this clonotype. The CDR3 bases are TGTGCCAGCATGAGCTGGCCCTACAATGAGCAGTTCTTC. Amino acids: CASMSWPYNEQFF. The chain employs TRBV28 and TRBJ2-1; no reliable D call. Germline CDR1 reads MDHEN; CDR2 reads SYDVKM. Trimming pared 7 bases from V and 2 bases from J, leaving 9 bases between. The CDR3 runs 13 residues.

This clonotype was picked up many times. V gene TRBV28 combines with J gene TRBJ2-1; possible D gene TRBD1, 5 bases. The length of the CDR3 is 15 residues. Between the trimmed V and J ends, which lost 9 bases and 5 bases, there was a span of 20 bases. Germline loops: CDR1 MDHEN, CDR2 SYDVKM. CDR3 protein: CASHPGAVLNNEQFF. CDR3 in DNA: TGTGCCAGTCACCCTGGGGCGGTACTAAACAATGAGCAGTTCTTC.

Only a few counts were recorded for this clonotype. The DNA of the CDR3 is TGTGCCAGCAGCGTAGAACCCGGGACAGGGGTTGGCTACACCTTC. Residues: CASSVEPGTGVGYTF. The rearrangement links TRBV9 to TRBJ1-2; 10 nucleotides match TRBD1. The length of the CDR3 is 15 residues. With V trimmed by 0 bases and J by 7 bases, 6 bases remained unmatched. CDR1 and CDR2 from the germline V gene are SGDLS and YYNGEE.

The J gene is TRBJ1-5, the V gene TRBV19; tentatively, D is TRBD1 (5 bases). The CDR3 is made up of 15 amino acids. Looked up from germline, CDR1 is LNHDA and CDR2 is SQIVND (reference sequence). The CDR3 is CASLGDPGPRQPQHF. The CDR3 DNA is TGTGCGAGCCTGGGGGATCCGGGCCCACGGCAGCCCCAGCATTTT.

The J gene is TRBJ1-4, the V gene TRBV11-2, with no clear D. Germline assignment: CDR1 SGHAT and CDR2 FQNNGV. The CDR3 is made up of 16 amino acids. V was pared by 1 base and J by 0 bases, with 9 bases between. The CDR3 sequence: CASSLGQVATNEKLFF. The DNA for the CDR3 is TGTGCCAGCAGCTTAGGGCAAGTTGCAACTAATGAAAAACTGTTTTTT.

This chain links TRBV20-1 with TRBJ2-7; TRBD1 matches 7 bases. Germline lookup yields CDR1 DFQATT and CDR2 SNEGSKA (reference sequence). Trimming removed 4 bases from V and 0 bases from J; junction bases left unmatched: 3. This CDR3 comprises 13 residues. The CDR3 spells CSANRGFSYEQYF. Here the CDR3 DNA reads TGCAGTGCTAACAGGGGTTTCTCCTACGAGCAGTACTTC.

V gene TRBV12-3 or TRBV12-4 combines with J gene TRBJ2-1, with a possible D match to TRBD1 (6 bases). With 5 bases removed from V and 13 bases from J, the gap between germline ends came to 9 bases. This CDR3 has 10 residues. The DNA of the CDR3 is TGTGCCAGCAGTGTGGGACAACAGTTCTTC. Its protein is CASSVGQQFF.

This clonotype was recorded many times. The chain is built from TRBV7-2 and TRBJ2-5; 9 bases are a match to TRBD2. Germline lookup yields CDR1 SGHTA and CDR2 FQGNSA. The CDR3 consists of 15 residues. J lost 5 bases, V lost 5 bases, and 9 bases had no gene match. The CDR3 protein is CASSPNSGSVETQYF. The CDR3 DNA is TGTGCCAGCAGCCCTAATAGCGGGAGTGTTGAGACCCAGTACTTC.

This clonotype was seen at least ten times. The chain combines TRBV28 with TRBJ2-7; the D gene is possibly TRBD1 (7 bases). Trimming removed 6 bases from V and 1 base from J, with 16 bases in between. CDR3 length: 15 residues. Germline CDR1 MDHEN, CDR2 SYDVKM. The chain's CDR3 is CASRNTAGQSYEQYF. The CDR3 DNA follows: TGTGCCAGCAGGAACACTGCGGGACAGTCCTACGAGCAGTACTTC.

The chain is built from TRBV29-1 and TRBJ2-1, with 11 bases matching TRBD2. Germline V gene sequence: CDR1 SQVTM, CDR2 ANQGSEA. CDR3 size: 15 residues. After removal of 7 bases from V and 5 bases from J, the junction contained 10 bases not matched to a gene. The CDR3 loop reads CSATKLAGAHNEQFF. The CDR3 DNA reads TGCAGCGCGACAAAACTAGCGGGAGCCCACAATGAGCAGTTCTTC.

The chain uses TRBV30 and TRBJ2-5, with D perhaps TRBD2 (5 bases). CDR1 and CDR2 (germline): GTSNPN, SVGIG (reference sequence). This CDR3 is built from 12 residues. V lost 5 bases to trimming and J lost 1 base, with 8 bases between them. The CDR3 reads CAWAGAQETQYF. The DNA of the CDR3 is TGTGCCTGGGCGGGTGCCCAAGAGACCCAGTACTTC.

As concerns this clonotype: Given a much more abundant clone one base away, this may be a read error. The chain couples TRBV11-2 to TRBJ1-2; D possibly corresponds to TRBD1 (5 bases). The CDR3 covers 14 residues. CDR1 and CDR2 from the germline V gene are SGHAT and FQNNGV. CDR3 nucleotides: TGTGCCAGCAGCTTTCGGGGGGGATGGAATGGCTTCACCTTC. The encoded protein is CASSFRGGWNGFTF.

CDR3 DNA sequence: TGTGCCAGTCGGAAAGGGCCCAATCAGCCCCAGCATTTT. This encodes CASRKGPNQPQHF. This chain links TRBV19 with TRBJ1-5; no clear D gene. V was cut by 8 bases and J by 3 bases, with 11 bases left in between. This CDR3 has 13 residues. CDR1 and CDR2 from the germline V gene are LNHDA and SQIVND (reference sequence).

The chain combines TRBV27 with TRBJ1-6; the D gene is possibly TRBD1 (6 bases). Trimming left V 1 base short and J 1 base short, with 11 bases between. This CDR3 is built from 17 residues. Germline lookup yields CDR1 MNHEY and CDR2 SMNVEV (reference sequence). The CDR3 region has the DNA TGTGCCAGCAGTTTATTTGGGACAATGTCCTATAATTCACCCCTCCACTTT. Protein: CASSLFGTMSYNSPLHF.